This T cell receptor (beta chain) was captured in a study of beta chain features in type 1 diabetes. Of the isolated RNA, all was reverse transcribed, and so the sequenced material was expressed TCRB transcripts. Produced via immunoSEQ multiplex PCR; TCRdb's table is partial and in-frame only. The sample shows some 640,000 clones, over 11% of them seen only once. Study-wide points: People with Type 1 diabetes carried modestly yet significantly shorter TCRB CDR3s in all four CD4+ subsets. More deletions and fewer insertions at VDJ junctions were seen in type 1 diabetes patients.

Details on this clone: What it recognizes is unknown.

This clonotype was obtained from a man aged 18-30 years with type 1 diabetes. The sample taken for sequencing was naive CD4+ T cells from blood.

The CDR3 DNA is TGTGCCAGCAGCGGCTCGAGCTCCTACAATGAGCAGTTCTTC. Amino acids: CASSGSSSYNEQFF. The rearrangement links TRBV7-2 to TRBJ2-1; D not certain. The V and J ends lost 5 bases and 0 bases respectively, with 8 bases between them. Germline CDR1 SGHTA, CDR2 FQGNSA. CDR3 size: 14 residues.